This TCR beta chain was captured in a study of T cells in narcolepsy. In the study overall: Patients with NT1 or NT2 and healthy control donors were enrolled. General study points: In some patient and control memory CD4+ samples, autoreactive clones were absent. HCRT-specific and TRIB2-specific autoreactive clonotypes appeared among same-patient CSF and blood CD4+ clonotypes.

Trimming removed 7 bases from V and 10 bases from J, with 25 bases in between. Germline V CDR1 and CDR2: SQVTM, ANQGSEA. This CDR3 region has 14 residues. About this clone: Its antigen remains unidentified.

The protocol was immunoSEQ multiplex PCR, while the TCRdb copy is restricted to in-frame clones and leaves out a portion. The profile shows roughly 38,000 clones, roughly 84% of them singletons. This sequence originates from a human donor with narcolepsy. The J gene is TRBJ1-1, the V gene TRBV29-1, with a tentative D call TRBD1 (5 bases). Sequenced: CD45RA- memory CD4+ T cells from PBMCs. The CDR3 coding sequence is TGCAGCGCCGAACCGGGACCGATATCTGTTGGAGCTTTCTTT. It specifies CSAEPGPISVGAFF.